These 29 T cell receptor beta chains originate from one sample sequenced in a study of regulatory and conventional T cells in RAG deficiency (dated by TCRdb to the late 2010s). Before genomic DNA extraction, conventional CD4+ T cells were isolated from blood as CD25-low CD127-high cells. The library was obtained by the immunoSEQ multiplex PCR assay. TCRdb holds this immuneACCESS table with in-frame rearrangements only. Some clones are missing; in checked studies, unresolved V genes explain under half, and the rest has no known cause. Across this sample there are roughly 28,000 clones, with about 96% seen only once. Of the sample, over 0.15% is held by the ten largest clones. This same sample was also taken into another study, of regulatory T cells. The other study reports the following: For the multiplex PCR, 52 forward TRBV primers and 13 reverse TRBJ primers were used, and amplification bias was corrected with both assay-based and computational methods.

The sample taken for sequencing was CD25- CD4+ T cells sorted from blood. These TCRs come from a human donor in good health.

This clone was picked up a small number of times. The chain links TRBV7-3 to TRBJ2-3, with D uncertain. Trimming pared 5 bases from V and 3 bases from J, leaving 9 bases between. CDR1 is SGHTA, CDR2 FQGTGA, per germline. This CDR3 spans 13 amino acids. CDR3: CASSHPRTDTQYF. The CDR3 DNA reads TGTGCCAGCAGCCATCCCAGGACAGATACGCAGTATTTT.

This clone was counted a single time. The chain has TRBV12-5 and TRBJ1-4; TRBD1 is a possible D gene (6 bases). The V end lost 4 bases, the J end lost 0 bases, and 9 bases lay between the germline ends. The CDR3 contains 15 residues. Germline assignment: CDR1 LGHNT and CDR2 FRNRAP. The CDR3 DNA reads TGTGCTAGTGGTTCGACAGGATCAACTAATGAAAAACTGTTTTTT. Encoded protein: CASGSTGSTNEKLFF.

The chain recombines TRBV5-1 with TRBJ1-4; the match to TRBD1 covers 8 bases. Losses at the gene ends were 3 bases for V and 6 bases for J; bases not matched to a gene: 16. Germline CDR1 is SGHRS and CDR2 is YFSETQ. CDR3 size: 18 residues. In DNA form, the CDR3 reads TGCGCCAGCAGCTACGGAGACAGGGGAGGGTTATGGGATGAAAAACTGTTTTTT. It specifies CASSYGDRGGLWDEKLFF. The full variable domain, in which reference TRBV5-1 and TRBJ1-4 provide the parts outside the CDR3, is KAGVTQTPRYLIKTRGQQVTLSCSPISGHRSVSWYQQTPGQGLQFLFEYFSETQRNKGNFPGRFSGRQFSNSRSEMNVSTLELGDSALYLCASSYGDRGGLWDEKLFFGSGTQLSVL.

V usage is TRBV5-1 and J usage is TRBJ2-4; maybe TRBD2 (6 bases). This CDR3 is 16 amino acids long. The germline CDR1 and CDR2 sequences are SGHRS and YFSETQ. V was shortened by 4 bases and J by 0 bases, with 14 bases between the two germline ends. CDR3 amino acids: CASSPGVGTAKNIQYF. CDR3 DNA sequence: TGCGCCAGCAGCCCGGGGGTGGGCACAGCCAAAAACATTCAGTACTTC.

Notes on this clone: Other DNA sequences in this specimen translate into the identical CDR3. V and J are TRBV2 and TRBJ1-1; a weak D match, TRBD1 (6 bases). Germline assignment: CDR1 SNHLY and CDR2 FYNNEI. The CDR3 has 15 amino acids. With 9 bases removed from V and 1 base from J, the gap between germline ends came to 18 bases. CDR3 region: CASSIRQVTNTEAFF. The DNA of the CDR3 is TGTGCCAGTAGTATTAGACAGGTGACGAACACTGAAGCTTTCTTT.

The chain combines TRBV30 with TRBJ1-5; TRBD1 matches 8 bases. Trimming at V came to 4 bases and at J to 6 bases, leaving 5 bases not matched to a gene. Germline CDR1 is GTSNPN and CDR2 is SVGIG (reference sequence). The CDR3 spans 13 residues. In nucleotides, the CDR3 is TGTGCCTGGACCAGGGGGCTAGGTCAGCCCCAGCATTTT. It yields the protein CAWTRGLGQPQHF.

The chain is built from TRBV6-5 and TRBJ1-6; tentatively, D is TRBD1 (6 bases). There are 14 residues in the CDR3. V was clipped by 0 bases and J by 7 bases, with 7 bases between them. Germline V gene data show CDR1 as MNHEY and CDR2 as SVGAGI. DNA for the CDR3: TGTGCCAGCAGTTACTCTAGGGGGAATTCACCCCTCCACTTT. This codes for CASSYSRGNSPLHF.

This chain links TRBV29-1 with TRBJ1-1; 9 bases are shared with TRBD1. The CDR3 covers 17 residues. The trim removed 4 bases at V and 1 base at J, leaving 13 bases unmatched. Germline V gene lookup returns CDR1 SQVTM and CDR2 ANQGSEA. The chain's CDR3 is CSVGRERQGVTNTEAFF. The CDR3 DNA sequence: TGCAGCGTTGGCCGAGAGAGACAGGGGGTGACGAACACTGAAGCTTTCTTT.

The J gene is TRBJ1-2, the V gene TRBV12-1. TRBV12-1 is termed a pseudogene. The CDR3 is made up of 18 amino acids. CDR3: CASSFGGGGLRPLYGYTF. As DNA, the CDR3 is TGTGCCAGCAGCTTTGGAGGGGGGGGTTTGCGTCCACTGTATGGCTACACCTTC.

CDR3 coding DNA: TGTGCCAGCAGCTTCGGGGGATCCGGGGAGCTGTTTTTT. It specifies CASSFGGSGELFF. The genes are TRBV7-3 and TRBJ2-2; D is possibly TRBD2 (6 bases). V was pared by 3 bases and J by 6 bases, with 8 bases between. The CDR3 runs 13 residues. The germline V gene has CDR1 SGHTA and CDR2 FQGTGA.

The chain has TRBV5-1 and TRBJ2-5; D is possibly TRBD2 (6 bases). Germline V gene data show CDR1 as SGHRS and CDR2 as YFSETQ. The CDR3 runs to 15 residues. Trimming took off 7 bases at V and 4 bases at J, with 20 bases between the two ends. CDR3 residues: CASAYVGAGTETQYF. For the CDR3, the DNA is TGCGCCAGCGCATATGTCGGGGCGGGGACAGAGACCCAGTACTTC.

This chain links TRBV29-1 with TRBJ1-2, with D perhaps matching TRBD1 (6 bases). From germline, CDR1 is SQVTM and CDR2 ANQGSEA. The CDR3 is 15 residues long. V was trimmed by 1 base and J by 2 bases, leaving 14 bases between them. The CDR3 loop reads CSVEGHRDGNYGYTF. As DNA, the CDR3 is TGCAGCGTTGAAGGCCACAGGGACGGGAACTATGGCTACACCTTC. The whole variable domain, remainder taken from reference TRBV29-1 and TRBJ1-2, is SAVISQKPSRDICQRGTSLTIQCQVDSQVTMMFWYRQQPGQSLTLIATANQGSEATYESGFVIDKFPISRPNLTFSTLTVSNMSPEDSSIYLCSVEGHRDGNYGYTFGSGTRLTVV.

Only one count was recorded for this clone. This chain links TRBV27 with TRBJ2-2, with D possibly being TRBD1 (5 bases). V was pared by 8 bases and J by 5 bases, with 21 bases between. The CDR3 is 16 residues long. The germline V gene encodes CDR1 MNHEY and CDR2 SMNVEV (reference sequence). CDR3 amino acids: CASLPQGNSRTGELFF. CDR3 nucleotides: TGTGCCAGCCTTCCCCAGGGAAATTCGAGAACCGGGGAGCTGTTTTTT.

V is TRBV5-5 and J is TRBJ1-1; tentative D call: TRBD1 (5 bases). CDR1 is SGHKS and CDR2 is YYEKEE in the germline V gene (reference sequence). V lost 0 bases, J lost 1 base, and 7 bases lay in between. There are 14 residues in the CDR3. This chain's CDR3 is CASSLEGSNTEAFF. The CDR3, as DNA: TGTGCCAGCAGCTTGGAGGGGTCGAACACTGAAGCTTTCTTT.

The chain employs TRBV27 and TRBJ1-4; 7 bases match TRBD1. CDR1 and CDR2 (germline): MNHEY, SMNVEV (reference sequence). Trimming removed 8 bases from V and 2 bases from J; junction bases left unmatched: 2. The CDR3 contains 13 residues. This CDR3 reads CASSDRTNEKLFF. Written as DNA, the CDR3 is TGTGCCAGCTCGGACAGGACTAATGAAAAACTGTTTTTT.

The V call is TRBV19, the J call TRBJ1-1, with a weak D call TRBD1 (5 bases). The CDR3 loop spans 14 amino acids. Germline assignment: CDR1 LNHDA and CDR2 SQIVND (reference sequence). Between the trimmed V and J ends, which lost 6 bases and 10 bases, there was a span of 21 bases. The DNA for the CDR3 is TGTGCCAGTAGAACACAGACAGCCACGGTCGGAGCTTTCTTT. Translation gives CASRTQTATVGAFF.

J is TRBJ1-6 and V is TRBV6-1; TRBD1 is a possible D gene (6 bases). Germline lookup yields CDR1 MNHNS and CDR2 SASEGT. V was pared by 6 bases and J by 7 bases, with 7 bases between. The CDR3 extends over 12 amino acids. In DNA form, the CDR3 reads TGTGCCAGCAGGGGGGCGAATTCACCCCTCCACTTT. Translated, it gives CASRGANSPLHF.

The sample holds a few counts of this clone. V usage is TRBV2 and J usage is TRBJ1-5; D not certain. V gave up 6 bases and J gave up 5 bases, with 17 bases separating them. The germline V gene encodes CDR1 SNHLY and CDR2 FYNNEI. The length of the CDR3 is 15 residues. This chain's CDR3 is CASRLPIAGDQPQHF. The CDR3 nucleotides are TGTGCCAGCAGGCTCCCCATTGCGGGAGATCAGCCCCAGCATTTT.

V is TRBV5-1 and J is TRBJ2-2; 9 positions agree with TRBD1. The germline CDR1 and CDR2 sequences are SGHRS and YFSETQ. V trimming: 4 bases; J trimming: 4 bases; junction bases outside the gene matches: 11. The CDR3 length is 17 residues. The CDR3 sequence: CASSPKLGTGTTGELFF. The CDR3 nucleotides read TGCGCCAGCAGCCCGAAACTCGGGACAGGGACCACCGGGGAGCTGTTTTTT.

The genes are TRBV5-1 and TRBJ2-3, with D possibly matching TRBD2 (6 bases). Trimming shortened V by 0 bases and J by 14 bases, and 16 bases separated the two germline ends. Germline V CDR1 and CDR2: SGHRS, YFSETQ. This CDR3 comprises 13 residues. CDR3 protein: CASSLAEGTPVYF. The CDR3 DNA sequence: TGCGCCAGCAGCTTGGCCGAGGGGACTCCCGTGTATTTT.

This clone was seen a single time. The CDR3 reads CASSPGQGTIAFF. CDR3 in DNA: TGTGCCAGCAGCCCGGGACAGGGGACAATCGCTTTCTTT. The rearrangement links TRBV11-2 to TRBJ1-1; 10 bases align to TRBD1. The CDR3 is made up of 13 amino acids. The V segment lost 5 bases and the J segment 11 bases; nucleotides outside the gene matches: 8. Germline V gene lookup returns CDR1 SGHAT and CDR2 FQNNGV.

V and J are TRBV11-2 and TRBJ1-1; D not certain. Deletions cut 4 bases from V and 1 base from J, with 7 bases between. Germline CDR1 SGHAT, CDR2 FQNNGV. This CDR3 is built from 13 residues. The CDR3 reads CASSSNRNTEAFF. The CDR3 DNA follows: TGTGCCAGCAGCTCTAATCGGAACACTGAAGCTTTCTTT.

This chain joins TRBV5-1 and TRBJ1-1; tentative D call: TRBD1 (5 bases). There are 14 residues in the CDR3. V lost 3 bases, J lost 0 bases, and 9 bases lay in between. Germline V gene data show CDR1 as SGHRS and CDR2 as YFSETQ. This chain's CDR3 is CASSWGRVNTEAFF. The CDR3 region has the DNA TGCGCCAGCAGCTGGGGGAGGGTGAACACTGAAGCTTTCTTT.

The genes are TRBV25-1 and TRBJ1-2; perhaps TRBD1 as D (6 bases). The CDR3 covers 13 residues. CDR1 is MGHDK, CDR2 SYGVNS, per germline. Trimming cost V 6 bases and J 2 bases, with 10 bases left between them. Here the CDR3 DNA reads TGTGCCAGCAGGGATACAGGGAACTATGGCTACACCTTC. This translates into CASRDTGNYGYTF.

This clone has only one observation. This chain connects TRBV7-9 to TRBJ1-2, with TRBD1 matching over 8 bases. Germline CDR1 reads SEHNR; CDR2 reads FQNEAQ (reference sequence). Trimming took 5 bases from V and 6 from J; bases not matched to a gene: 8. The CDR3 totals 14 residues. The chain's CDR3 is CASSPTTGGHGYTF. CDR3 sequence (DNA): TGTGCCAGCAGCCCAACCACAGGGGGGCATGGCTACACCTTC.

The chain recombines TRBV11-2 with TRBJ1-1, with no clear D. Germline CDR1 is SGHAT and CDR2 is FQNNGV. The CDR3 length is 14 residues. Trimming removed 4 bases at V and 4 bases at J, with 13 bases between. The CDR3 sequence: CASSSGIRTTEAFF. CDR3 nucleotide sequence: TGTGCCAGCAGCTCGGGGATCAGGACCACTGAAGCTTTCTTT.

The chain employs TRBV6-5 and TRBJ1-1; TRBD1 matches 10 bases. Germline-derived CDR1 and CDR2 are MNHEY and SVGAGI. V lost 2 bases and J lost 10; bases outside the gene matches: 7. The CDR3 is 14 residues long. CDR3 sequence (DNA): TGTGCCAGCAGTTACAGGGACAGGGGCGGGGGAGCTTTCTTT. Translating it yields CASSYRDRGGGAFF.

V and J are TRBV5-6 and TRBJ1-2; D perhaps matches TRBD1 (5 bases). There are 14 residues in the CDR3. Germline assignment: CDR1 SGHDT and CDR2 YYEEEE. Trimming removed 0 bases at V and 5 bases at J, with 11 bases between. This CDR3 is CASSLDSGPYGYTF. CDR3 coding DNA: TGTGCCAGCAGCTTGGACTCAGGGCCGTATGGCTACACCTTC.

This rearrangement joins TRBV9 to TRBJ1-2, with 7 bases identical to TRBD1. The length of the CDR3 is 15 residues. Trimming cost V 4 bases and J 4 bases; bases outside gene matches: 10. Germline lookup yields CDR1 SGDLS and CDR2 YYNGEE. CDR3 DNA: TGTGCCAGCAGCAACAGGGACAGCAACTTCTATGGCTACACCTTC. Translated: CASSNRDSNFYGYTF.